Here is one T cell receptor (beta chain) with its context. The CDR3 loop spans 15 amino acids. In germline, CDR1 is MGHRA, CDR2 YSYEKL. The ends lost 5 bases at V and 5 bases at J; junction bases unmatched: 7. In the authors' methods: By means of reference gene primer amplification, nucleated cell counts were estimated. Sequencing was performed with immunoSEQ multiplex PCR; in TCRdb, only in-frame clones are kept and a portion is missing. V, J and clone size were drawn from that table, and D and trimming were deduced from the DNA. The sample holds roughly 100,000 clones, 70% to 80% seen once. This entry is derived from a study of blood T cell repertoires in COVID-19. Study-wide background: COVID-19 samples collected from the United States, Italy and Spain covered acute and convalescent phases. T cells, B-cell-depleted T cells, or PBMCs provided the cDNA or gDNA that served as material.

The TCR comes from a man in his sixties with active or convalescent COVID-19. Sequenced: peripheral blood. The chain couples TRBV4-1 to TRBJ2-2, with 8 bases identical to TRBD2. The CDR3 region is CASSAAGRGTGELFF. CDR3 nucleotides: TGCGCCAGCAGCGCCGCCGGGAGGGGGACCGGGGAGCTGTTTTTT.